This TCR beta chain originates from a study of T cells in Graves' hyperthyroidism and ophthalmopathy (dated by TCRdb to the late 2010s). As for the study more broadly: Peripheral blood was sampled at the time of initial diagnosis, prior to any treatment. The paper reports TCR Vbeta CDR3 sequencing of approximately 140 peripheral blood samples: some 41 ophthalmopathy, roughly 80 hyperthyroidism and around 17 progressor patients. For training and testing, the 100 patients in the discovery cohort were randomly divided in a 7:3 ratio. To identify TCR V-J signatures that set the groups apart, the researchers used a discovery cohort of 90 to 100 patients, made up of fewer than 50 with Graves' ophthalmopathy and around 58 with stable Graves' hyperthyroidism. Once sampling was done, hyperthyroidism patients were given methimazole at a starting dose of 30 mg daily, whereas ophthalmopathy patients were given high-dose intravenous methylprednisolone. Whether ophthalmopathy could be predicted prospectively was tested in an independent validation cohort made up of roughly 19 hyperthyroidism patients plus 17 patients who later progressed to ophthalmopathy. The study also compared thyroid tissue and blood T-cell repertoires from about 6 Graves' hyperthyroidism patients. General study outcomes and caveats: Most expanded thyroid clonotypes (frequency above 0.001) were also detected in blood, a finding suggesting that blood repertoires may reflect thyroid immune responses. Sample size was not statistically predetermined, and blinding of investigators to group allocation was not performed. A model built on a 13 V-J signature distinguished ophthalmopathy from stable hyperthyroidism, reaching roughly 88% sensitivity and under 84% specificity in cross-validation and 80%/75% in testing. In validation, the model predicted progression to ophthalmopathy a median of about 6.8 months before onset, with about 67% sensitivity and just under 75% specificity.

This clonotype was detected ten times or more. What antigen it recognizes has not been identified. Base qualities are not provided; no much larger clone lies one nucleotide away. Moderately to severely active disease, a Clinical Activity Score of at least 3, a NOSPECS grade of at least 4, and a duration under 3 months were present in ophthalmopathy patients. Patients with uncontrolled infections, other autoimmune diseases, pregnancy or lactation were excluded. Clinical symptoms, serum thyroxine and TRAb, thyroid ultrasound, and orbital computed tomography formed the basis for the diagnoses. Ficoll-Paque density gradient centrifugation was used to isolate PBMCs from around 10 ml of fresh peripheral blood. Total RNA was extracted with Trizol reagent, and quality was checked on an Agilent 2100 Bioanalyzer. The TCR beta CDR3 regions were amplified from the RNA transcripts. A first-round RT-PCR of the TCR CDR3 used the HTBI primer set with the Qiagen OneStep RT-PCR kit. Libraries were constructed in a second round of multiplex PCR, after which size selection and purification were carried out. Paired-end sequencing of the libraries was performed with 100 bp reads on an Illumina HiSeq2000. Per the authors' processing: SOAPnuke was used to process the raw data, with reads discarded if the reads contained adapters or uncalled bases, had a mean Phred below 15, or lacked an exact constant-primer or identifier match. High-quality paired reads were merged with COPE v1.2.5, and unique nucleotide sequences were defined as clonotypes. Clonotypes were aligned to IMGT TRBV, TRBD and TRBJ reference segments using MiTCR v1.1. The analysis included only V-J combinations with a frequency above 0.0001, which together covered about 99% of the repertoires. A TCS score was defined as the ratio of F50 (clonal expansion) to E x V (chaos), with BLOSUM62-based TCRdist applied between CDR3 peptides within each V-J. Welch's t-statistics and random forest reduced just over 500 V-J features to 13, which were used in a naive Bayes classifier (R e1071). TCRdb's own reprocessing of the public reads used fastp at Q25 and MiXCR and kept productive beta chains. All rows with the same CDR3 protein become a single entry with the most common DNA and genes. The V and J calls were not made by the authors but by TCRdb's processing. The sample table records 500,000 to 650,000 distinct CDR3 sequences; 13% to 15% of these occur just once. The top ten hold about an eighth of the sample.

The source is a woman aged 45 to 65 with Graves' ophthalmopathy. Source material: blood.

The CDR3 region: CASSFPGSGWQPQHF. The nucleotide sequence is TGTGCCAGCAGCTTTCCAGGGTCGGGCTGGCAGCCCCAGCATTTT. Rearrangement joined TRBV12-3 or TRBV12-4 to TRBJ1-5; perhaps TRBD1 is the D gene, with 5 bases matching. The CDR3 sequence holds 15 residues, the cysteine and phenylalanine included. Only the CDR3 DNA stays, 45 bases, in frame from base 1. V is cut by 6 bases and J by 7 bases, and the space between the germline ends is 19 bases.